The entry below describes one T cell receptor (beta chain). Its matching antigen is unknown. Germline CDR1 SNHLY, CDR2 FYNNEI. The CDR3 sequence is 12 residues long. Trimming took off 1 base at V and 9 bases at J, with 8 bases between the two ends. These data belong to a study of cytotoxic CD8 clonotypes in ibrutinib-treated CLL. Study as a whole: Enrolment comprised roughly 11 relapsed/refractory and around 15 treatment-naive patients; fewer than 18 were IGHV unmutated. Overall, about 25 responses were partial and 2 complete; following median approximately 73 months, around 15 patients stayed remitted and roughly twelve progressed.

Findings of the study overall: Ibrutinib response saw clonality rise, and progression saw it return toward baseline.

Data came from immunoSEQ multiplex PCR; TCRdb stores just in-frame clones and leaves some out. The table records 130,000 or so clones, less than 90% of them present only once. The chain couples TRBV2 to TRBJ2-3; a possible D gene is TRBD2 (5 bases). The specimen was PBMCs, collected after 24 months of ibrutinib treatment. The receptor was derived from a human donor with chronic lymphocytic leukemia. CDR3 sequence: CASSEGLATQYF. CDR3 sequence (DNA): TGTGCCAGCAGTGAAGGGCTAGCCACGCAGTATTTT.